The 29 T cell receptor beta chains below come from one sample, sequenced in a study of cytomegalovirus exposure and HLA in healthy donors. A multiplex PCR was run with 60 Vbeta primers and 13 Jbeta primers. Assay used: immunoSEQ multiplex PCR; TCRdb lists only in-frame clones, some missing. The listing contains fewer than 95,000 clones. The material sequenced was PBMCs. The origin of the receptors is a woman aged 40 to 49 in good health and CMV-seropositive.

The chain uses TRBV6-1 and TRBJ1-1; D remains ambiguous. The ends were cut back, 5 bases at V and 2 bases at J, with 9 bases in the middle. In germline, CDR1 is MNHNS, CDR2 SASEGT. This CDR3 has 13 amino acids. DNA for the CDR3: TGTGCCAGCAGTCACACAGAAAACACTGAAGCTTTCTTT. Translated: CASSHTENTEAFF.

The chain employs TRBV10-1 and TRBJ2-5; 8 bases line up with TRBD2. The V gene's germline CDR1 is WNHNN and CDR2 SYGVQD (reference sequence). CDR3 length equals 14 residues. Trimming removed 4 bases from V and 0 bases from J; junction bases left unmatched: 1. CDR3 region: CASSALADQETQYF. Here the CDR3 DNA reads TGCGCCAGCAGTGCACTAGCGGACCAAGAGACCCAGTACTTC.

The chain has TRBV4-1 and TRBJ2-2; D is undetermined. V lost 1 base and J 0 bases, leaving 9 bases between the germline ends. CDR1 MGHRA and CDR2 YSYEKL come from the germline V gene. The CDR3 covers 16 residues. The CDR3 here is CASSQVIGANTGELFF. CDR3 coding DNA: TGCGCCAGCAGCCAAGTAATTGGAGCGAACACCGGGGAGCTGTTTTTT.

The J gene is TRBJ1-2, the V gene TRBV19; tentatively, D is TRBD1 (6 bases). V lost 7 bases, J lost 3 bases, and 18 bases lay in between. This CDR3 has 15 residues. CDR1 and CDR2 from the germline V gene are LNHDA and SQIVND (reference sequence). CDR3 loop: CASITPGGGDYGYTF. CDR3 bases: TGTGCCAGTATCACACCTGGAGGGGGGGACTATGGCTACACCTTC.

The chain couples TRBV7-2 to TRBJ1-4; no firm D call. V was shortened by 2 bases and J by 5 bases, with 12 bases between the two germline ends. Germline V gene sequence: CDR1 SGHTA, CDR2 FQGNSA. This CDR3 has 15 amino acids. The CDR3 region has the DNA TGTGCCAGCAGCTTACGAGGGCAGGAGAATGAAAAACTGTTTTTT. This translates into CASSLRGQENEKLFF.

The V gene is TRBV29-1, the J gene TRBJ2-5; TRBD2 agrees at 12 bases. Germline assignment: CDR1 SQVTM and CDR2 ANQGSEA. CDR3 length: 15 amino acids. V gave up 6 bases and J gave up 5 bases; unmatched junction bases: 10. The CDR3 region is CSVKGSLAGGETQYF. The CDR3 bases are TGCAGCGTCAAAGGGAGCCTAGCGGGAGGGGAGACCCAGTACTTC.

The gene calls are TRBV28 and TRBJ1-4, with 8 bases matching TRBD1. Germline CDR1 and CDR2: MDHEN and SYDVKM. The CDR3 contains 14 residues. The CDR3 nucleotides are TGTGGCGCGCGAGGGGACAGGACCGGGGAAAAACTGTTTTTT. It yields the protein CGARGDRTGEKLFF.

The chain combines TRBV5-6 with TRBJ2-7, with D unclear. From germline, CDR1 is SGHDT and CDR2 YYEEEE. V gave up 4 bases and J gave up 3 bases, with 8 bases separating them. The CDR3 extends over 12 amino acids. The DNA for the CDR3 is TGTGCCAGCAGCCAGTCAGACTACGAGCAGTACTTC. Residues: CASSQSDYEQYF.

V is TRBV6-6 and J is TRBJ2-5; TRBD2 matches at 12 bases. This CDR3 has 15 residues. The V gene's germline CDR1 is MNHNY and CDR2 SVGAGI (reference sequence). Germline trimming cut 3 bases from V and 11 bases from J; bases unmatched to any gene: 10. CDR3 sequence: CASSYGRLAGVEQYF. The CDR3 DNA reads TGTGCCAGCAGTTATGGGAGACTAGCGGGAGTTGAGCAGTACTTC.

Comment on this clone: A junction boundary mismatches the germline segment, possibly from a read error. V and J are TRBV6-6 and TRBJ1-1; the D is unclear. The CDR3 is 14 residues long. Germline V CDR1 and CDR2: MNHNY, SVGAGI (reference sequence). CDR3 coding DNA: TGTGCCAGCAGCTACTCTATAACGGACACTGAAGCTTTCTTT. Its translation is CASSYSITDTEAFF.

The V gene is TRBV4-1, the J gene TRBJ2-4, with 7 positions matching TRBD2. The CDR3 loop spans 15 amino acids. J gave up 7 bases and V 0 bases, and 6 bases lay outside the gene matches. Germline V gene lookup returns CDR1 MGHRA and CDR2 YSYEKL. CDR3 DNA: TGCGCCAGCAGCCAAGAATATCCGCGGGGGAACATTCAGTACTTC. Amino acids: CASSQEYPRGNIQYF.

The chain joins TRBV7-2 to TRBJ2-4, with TRBD1 identical over 7 bases. Per the germline V gene, CDR1 is SGHTA and CDR2 is FQGNSA. The CDR3 is made up of 16 amino acids. With V trimmed by 6 bases and J by 0 bases, 8 bases remained unmatched. CDR3 amino acids: CASSSTGARAKNIQYF. The CDR3 nucleotides are TGTGCCAGCAGTTCAACAGGGGCGCGAGCCAAAAACATTCAGTACTTC.

The chain joins TRBV2 to TRBJ2-7; 7 nucleotides agree with TRBD1. The germline V gene has CDR1 SNHLY and CDR2 FYNNEI. The CDR3 extends over 11 amino acids. Trimming cost V 6 bases and J 6 bases; bases outside gene matches: 2. For the CDR3, the DNA is TGTGCCAGCAGGACAGGGTCCGAGCAGTACTTC. This encodes CASRTGSEQYF.

The V gene is TRBV19, the J gene TRBJ2-2; 7 bases align to TRBD1. The trim removed 1 base at V and 6 bases at J, leaving 8 bases unmatched. Germline assignment: CDR1 LNHDA and CDR2 SQIVND (reference sequence). The CDR3 runs to 16 residues. The CDR3 nucleotides read TGTGCCAGTAGTATAGGGCAGGGGGTAGCCGCCGGGGAGCTGTTTTTT. Residues: CASSIGQGVAAGELFF.

The chain couples TRBV7-2 to TRBJ2-7; a weak D match, TRBD2 (6 bases). The V gene's germline CDR1 is SGHTA and CDR2 FQGNSA. This CDR3 region has 14 residues. Trimming shortened V by 0 bases and J by 0 bases, and 6 bases separated the two germline ends. This chain's CDR3 is CASSLAGGSYEQYF. The CDR3 coding sequence is TGTGCCAGCAGCTTAGCGGGGGGCTCCTACGAGCAGTACTTC.

The chain is built from TRBV2 and TRBJ2-3, with unresolved D. Germline V lookup: CDR1 SNHLY, CDR2 FYNNEI. The CDR3 loop spans 11 amino acids. V lost 2 bases and J lost 6, with 3 bases in between. The CDR3 loop is CASSEYDTQYF. CDR3 DNA sequence: TGTGCCAGCAGTGAATATGATACGCAGTATTTT.

The chain has TRBV5-4 and TRBJ2-1; 10 bases fit TRBD2. Germline assignment: CDR1 SGHNT and CDR2 YYREEE (reference sequence). With V trimmed by 0 bases and J by 5 bases, 2 bases remained unmatched. The CDR3 consists of 15 residues. The CDR3 DNA follows: TGTGCCAGCAGCTTGGCAACTAGCGGGGACAATGAGCAGTTCTTC. Protein sequence: CASSLATSGDNEQFF.

This chain links TRBV4-2 with TRBJ2-3, with 9 bases aligning to TRBD2. The germline V gene has CDR1 LGHNA and CDR2 YNFKEQ. Trimming took 0 bases from V and 6 from J; bases not matched to a gene: 10. The CDR3 covers 17 residues. CDR3 in amino acids: CASSQEGRGGLSDTQYF. DNA for the CDR3: TGTGCCAGCAGCCAAGAAGGGCGGGGGGGCCTTTCGGATACGCAGTATTTT.

In nucleotides, the CDR3 is TGCGCCAGCAGCCAAGACAGGGGGCGCAATGGCTACACCTTC. It translates to CASSQDRGRNGYTF. The chain links TRBV4-1 to TRBJ1-2; 8 bases are a match to TRBD1. CDR3 length equals 14 residues. J was trimmed by 6 bases and V by 0 bases; bases with no gene match: 3. Germline lookup yields CDR1 MGHRA and CDR2 YSYEKL.

The chain is built from TRBV5-1 and TRBJ2-1, with 10 positions matching TRBD2. In germline, CDR1 is SGHRS, CDR2 YFSETQ. Trimming took 2 bases from V and 4 from J; bases not matched to a gene: 3. The CDR3 is 15 residues long. CDR3 residues: CASSFLAGEYNEQFF. The DNA of the CDR3 is TGCGCCAGCAGCTTTCTAGCGGGGGAATACAATGAGCAGTTCTTC.

The chain carries TRBV18 and TRBJ1-1, with D possibly being TRBD1 (6 bases). The V gene lost 0 bases and the J gene lost 4 bases, with 6 bases spanning the gap. CDR1 and CDR2 from the germline V gene are KGHSH and LQKENI. There are 13 residues in the CDR3. CDR3 DNA sequence: TGTGCCAGCTCACCACCAGGGGGCACTGAAGCTTTCTTT. It encodes CASSPPGGTEAFF.

The rearrangement joins TRBV28 to TRBJ2-7, with 8 bases fitting TRBD1. Trimming took 7 bases from V and 5 from J; bases not matched to a gene: 10. The CDR3 runs 14 residues. Germline V gene lookup returns CDR1 MDHEN and CDR2 SYDVKM. CDR3: CASIWSGQAHEQYF. In nucleotides, the CDR3 is TGTGCCAGCATTTGGTCGGGACAGGCACACGAGCAGTACTTC.

This chain joins TRBV19 and TRBJ2-1; TRBD1 matches 7 bases. CDR1 LNHDA and CDR2 SQIVND come from the germline V gene (reference sequence). This CDR3 is built from 12 residues. V shed 6 bases and J 9 bases; nucleotides not matched to a gene: 5. The CDR3: CASREGGAEQFF. The CDR3, as DNA: TGTGCCAGTAGAGAAGGGGGCGCTGAGCAGTTCTTC.

V usage is TRBV11-2 and J usage is TRBJ1-2, with unresolved D. The CDR3 extends over 12 amino acids. Germline-derived CDR1 and CDR2 are SGHAT and FQNNGV. V was clipped by 0 bases and J by 8 bases, with 7 bases between them. In DNA form, the CDR3 reads TGTGCCAGCAGCTTAGATCTGAGCGGCTACACCTTC. Translating gives CASSLDLSGYTF. Full variable domain (remainder filled in from reference TRBV11-2 and TRBJ1-2): EAGVAQSPRYKIIEKRQSVAFWCNPISGHATLYWYQQILGQGPKLLIQFQNNGVVDDSQLPKDRFSAERLKGVDSTLKIQPAKLEDSAVYLCASSLDLSGYTFGSGTRLTVV.

This sequence joins TRBV4-1 and TRBJ2-3; D not resolved. Germline V gives CDR1 MGHRA, CDR2 YSYEKL. This CDR3 has 12 residues. Trimming stripped 3 bases from V and 4 bases from J, with 5 bases between. CDR3 sequence: CASSQASDTQYF. For the CDR3, the DNA is TGCGCCAGCAGCCAGGCCTCAGATACGCAGTATTTT.

The rearrangement uses TRBV19 and TRBJ2-7; a possible D gene is TRBD2 (5 bases). The CDR3 totals 15 residues. CDR1 and CDR2 from the germline V gene are LNHDA and SQIVND (reference sequence). V lost 5 bases to trimming and J lost 0 bases, with 14 bases between them. CDR3 bases: TGTGCCAGTAGTCCAGGACTGTACATCTCCTACGAGCAGTACTTC. Translation gives CASSPGLYISYEQYF.

CDR3 bases: TGTGCCACTCATCCCACCGGACAGGGGGCATATGGCTACACCTTC. This gives the protein CATHPTGQGAYGYTF. V usage is TRBV28 and J usage is TRBJ1-2, with TRBD1 matching over 11 bases. CDR1 is MDHEN, CDR2 SYDVKM, per germline. V was pared by 10 bases and J by 5 bases, with 12 bases of the junction left unmatched. This CDR3 comprises 15 residues.

The CDR3, as DNA: TGTGCCAGTAGTGCGCGGGACAGGGCGGGAGACACCATATATTTT. Protein: CASSARDRAGDTIYF. The rearrangement links TRBV19 to TRBJ1-3, with TRBD1 matching 9 bases. The CDR3 totals 15 residues. V lost 5 bases, J lost 8 bases, and 10 bases stayed unmatched. CDR1 is LNHDA and CDR2 is SQIVND in the germline V gene (reference sequence).

The V and J genes are TRBV29-1 and TRBJ2-5, with 8 bases matching TRBD1. The ends lost 6 bases at V and 5 bases at J; junction bases unmatched: 8. Germline V gene sequence: CDR1 SQVTM, CDR2 ANQGSEA. The CDR3 extends over 13 amino acids. The CDR3 bases are TGCAGCGTCGCTCAGGGGGCTAAGGAGACCCAGTACTTC. Protein: CSVAQGAKETQYF. The full variable domain, rest sourced from reference TRBV29-1 and TRBJ2-5, is SAVISQKPSRDICQRGTSLTIQCQVDSQVTMMFWYRQQPGQSLTLIATANQGSEATYESGFVIDKFPISRPNLTFSTLTVSNMSPEDSSIYLCSVAQGAKETQYFGPGTRLLVL.